The 28 T cell receptor beta chains below were found in one sample sequenced in a study of T cells in Graves' hyperthyroidism and ophthalmopathy. Amplified TCR beta CDR3 regions came from RNA transcripts. The HTBI primer set drove a first-round RT-PCR of the TCR CDR3. A single record per CDR3 protein comes from TCRdb applying MiXCR to the multiplex PCR reads. The repertoire holds about 760,000 distinct CDR3 sequences, about a third seen once, with around a third in the top ten. The sequenced sample was blood. The receptor source for this set is a woman in her thirties or forties with Graves' hyperthyroidism.

This clonotype was counted a few times. The V gene is TRBV29-1, the J gene TRBJ1-1, with D tentatively TRBD1 (5 bases). With 0 bases removed from V and 8 bases from J, the gap between germline ends came to 10 bases. The CDR3 has 12 amino acids. Per germline, CDR1 SQVTM and CDR2 ANQGSEA. CDR3 region: CSVEEGREEAFF. CDR3 nucleotide sequence: TGCAGCGTTGAAGAGGGCAGGGAAGAAGCTTTCTTT.

J is TRBJ2-2 and V is TRBV10-3; D is uncertain. Deletions cut 2 bases from V and 7 bases from J, with 5 bases between. Looked up from germline, CDR1 is ENHRY and CDR2 is SYGVKD. This CDR3 comprises 12 residues. CDR3 amino acids: CAISEALGELFF. CDR3 coding DNA: TGTGCCATCAGTGAGGCCCTCGGGGAGCTGTTTTTT.

The gene calls are TRBV20-1 and TRBJ2-7; 8 bases agree with TRBD2. This CDR3 contains 15 residues. From germline, CDR1 is DFQATT and CDR2 SNEGSKA (reference sequence). Trimming cost V 4 bases and J 1 base; bases outside gene matches: 9. The CDR3 sequence is CSAMGLAGPSYEQYF. The CDR3 bases are TGCAGTGCTATGGGGCTAGCGGGTCCATCCTACGAGCAGTACTTC.

The V and J genes are TRBV7-2 and TRBJ2-2, with D tentatively TRBD2 (6 bases). V lost 6 bases and J 0 bases, leaving 8 bases between the germline ends. CDR1 is SGHTA, CDR2 FQGNSA, per germline. The CDR3 totals 14 residues. CDR3 region: CASRGGANTGELFF. DNA of the CDR3: TGTGCCAGCAGGGGGGGAGCGAACACCGGGGAGCTGTTTTTT.

The rearrangement joins TRBV6-5 to TRBJ1-3; D unresolved. This CDR3 spans 13 amino acids. The germline gives CDR1 MNHEY, CDR2 SVGAGI. DNA of the CDR3: TGTGCGGGCAGAGCTGTCGCTGGAAACACCATATATTTT. This gives the protein CAGRAVAGNTIYF.

The V gene is TRBV7-3, the J gene TRBJ1-5, with D possibly matching TRBD1 (6 bases). The germline V gene encodes CDR1 SGHTA and CDR2 FQGTGA. The germline V and J ends were trimmed by 5 bases and 2 bases, with 13 bases remaining between them. CDR3 size: 15 residues. The CDR3 region is CASSVWDTGNQPQHF. CDR3 sequence (DNA): TGTGCCAGCAGCGTTTGGGACACGGGCAATCAGCCCCAGCATTTT.

Here the CDR3 reads CASSYLARHQETQYF. CDR3 nucleotides: TGTGCCAGCAGTTATCTAGCGCGACACCAAGAGACCCAGTACTTC. This sequence joins TRBV6-5 and TRBJ2-5; tentatively, D is TRBD2 (6 bases). Trimming pared 3 bases from V and 0 bases from J, leaving 11 bases between. The CDR3 is made up of 15 amino acids. Germline values: CDR1 MNHEY, CDR2 SVGAGI.

The rearrangement joins TRBV7-9 to TRBJ2-7, with D perhaps assigned TRBD1 or TRBD2 (5 bases each). Trimming stripped 6 bases from V and 7 bases from J, with 13 bases between. Germline V gene sequence: CDR1 SEHNR, CDR2 FQNEAQ (reference sequence). This CDR3 has 12 residues. In nucleotides, the CDR3 is TGTGCCAGCAGTACCGGGGCTGCAGAGCAGTACTTC. Protein: CASSTGAAEQYF.

The chain links TRBV9 to TRBJ1-2; D call uncertain. V lost 0 bases to trimming and J lost 5 bases, with 14 bases between them. The CDR3 has 15 amino acids. Germline CDR1 reads SGDLS; CDR2 reads YYNGEE. This CDR3 reads CASSVGAGGWYGYTF. The CDR3 DNA sequence: TGTGCCAGCAGCGTAGGGGCAGGAGGATGGTATGGCTACACCTTC.

The chain uses TRBV12-3 or TRBV12-4 and TRBJ1-1; the D is unclear. The CDR3 length is 14 residues. Trimming took off 6 bases at V and 1 base at J, with 12 bases between the two ends. In nucleotides, the CDR3 is TGTGCCAGCAGCTTGACACTATGGAACACTGAAGCTTTCTTT. Residues: CASSLTLWNTEAFF.

The rearrangement joins TRBV2 to TRBJ1-1, with D maybe TRBD1 (5 bases). Trimming removed 4 bases from V and 1 base from J, with 10 bases in between. CDR1 is SNHLY, CDR2 FYNNEI, per germline. The CDR3 covers 14 residues. The CDR3 sequence is CASSGQTKNTEAFF. In DNA, the CDR3 is TGTGCCAGCAGTGGACAGACTAAGAACACTGAAGCTTTCTTT.

This clonotype was detected a few times. This rearrangement joins TRBV20-1 to TRBJ1-5, with TRBD1 as a possible D gene (5 bases). There are 14 residues in the CDR3. Germline V gene data show CDR1 as DFQATT and CDR2 as SNEGSKA (reference sequence). The V gene lost 3 bases and the J gene lost 0 bases, with 9 bases spanning the gap. The CDR3 loop reads CSASWGSSNQPQHF. The CDR3 DNA sequence: TGCAGTGCTAGTTGGGGCAGTAGCAATCAGCCCCAGCATTTT.

There are many counts of this clonotype. This chain connects TRBV15 to TRBJ2-7; 8 positions agree with TRBD2. CDR3 size: 18 residues. V shed 0 bases and J 3 bases; nucleotides not matched to a gene: 13. The V gene's germline CDR1 is LNHNV and CDR2 YYDKDF (reference sequence). This CDR3 reads CATSRDRNKRENVYEQYF. The CDR3 DNA reads TGTGCCACCAGCAGAGACCGAAACAAGCGGGAGAACGTCTACGAGCAGTACTTC.

This clonotype was seen at least ten times. The V gene is TRBV29-1, the J gene TRBJ2-7, with D perhaps TRBD1 (6 bases). This CDR3 is 16 amino acids long. V lost 1 base and J lost 3, with 19 bases in between. Germline V CDR1 and CDR2: SQVTM, ANQGSEA. DNA for the CDR3: TGCAGCGTTGAAGGCGTTGCCGAGGACAGTAACTACGAGCAGTACTTC. Protein: CSVEGVAEDSNYEQYF.

In its sample, this clonotype was seen a few times. The chain links TRBV10-2 to TRBJ1-6; D is unclear. The length of the CDR3 is 13 residues. Trimming pared 6 bases from V and 5 bases from J, leaving 8 bases between. The germline V gene has CDR1 WSHSY and CDR2 SAAADI. The CDR3 sequence: CASRDYNNSPLHF. CDR3 nucleotide sequence: TGCGCCAGCAGGGACTACAATAATTCACCCCTCCACTTT.

This clonotype was counted a few times. This sequence joins TRBV18 and TRBJ1-2; D remains unclear. This CDR3 has 13 amino acids. With 2 bases removed from V and 6 bases from J, the gap between germline ends came to 10 bases. Germline V CDR1 and CDR2: KGHSH, LQKENI. The CDR3 spells CASSPRVEDGYTF. The CDR3 DNA sequence: TGTGCCAGCTCACCAAGGGTTGAAGATGGCTACACCTTC.

This clonotype was recorded many times. The chain has TRBV12-3 or TRBV12-4 and TRBJ1-2, with 7 bases matching TRBD1. V was pared by 4 bases and J by 4 bases, with 3 bases of the junction left unmatched. The CDR3 sequence is 13 residues long. CDR3 amino acids: CASSSDRAYGYTF. CDR3 DNA: TGTGCCAGCAGTTCAGACAGGGCCTATGGCTACACCTTC.

This clonotype showed up many times. This rearrangement joins TRBV29-1 to TRBJ1-4; D is ambiguous. Trimming took off 6 bases at V and 7 bases at J, with 18 bases between the two ends. The CDR3 is made up of 14 amino acids. Germline CDR1 SQVTM, CDR2 ANQGSEA. Written as DNA, the CDR3 is TGCAGCGTCCACACTCCGGACGCGGGTGAAAAACTGTTTTTT. Translation: CSVHTPDAGEKLFF. The variable domain in full, with the rest retrieved from reference TRBV29-1 and TRBJ1-4, is SAVISQKPSRDICQRGTSLTIQCQVDSQVTMMFWYRQQPGQSLTLIATANQGSEATYESGFVIDKFPISRPNLTFSTLTVSNMSPEDSSIYLCSVHTPDAGEKLFFGSGTQLSVL.

Of note for this clonotype: A junction end diverges from the germline sequence, so it may reflect a read error. The chain uses TRBV12-3 or TRBV12-4 and TRBJ1-2; tentatively, D is TRBD1 (6 bases). There are 13 residues in the CDR3. The CDR3 bases are TGTGCCAGCGGTTTACAGGGAGCCTATGGCTACACCTTC. Translating it yields CASGLQGAYGYTF.

The rearrangement joins TRBV6-5 to TRBJ1-5; 7 bases are a match to TRBD1. Germline trimming cut 0 bases from V and 3 bases from J; bases unmatched to any gene: 8. This CDR3 is 17 amino acids long. The germline gives CDR1 MNHEY, CDR2 SVGAGI. This chain's CDR3 is CASSYSTQGGPNQPQHF. The DNA for the CDR3 is TGTGCCAGCAGTTACTCGACCCAGGGGGGTCCCAATCAGCCCCAGCATTTT.

The sample holds many counts of this clonotype. This chain links TRBV24-1 with TRBJ2-5; unclear D gene. The length of the CDR3 is 15 residues. The germline V and J ends were trimmed by 5 bases and 3 bases, with 15 bases remaining between them. Per germline, CDR1 KGHDR and CDR2 SFDVKD. The CDR3 region has the DNA TGTGCCACCAGTGTTCCGTTGGACCCCGAAGAGACCCAGTACTTC. Encoded protein: CATSVPLDPEETQYF.

This chain connects TRBV15 to TRBJ1-5; no clear D. CDR1 and CDR2 (germline): LNHNV, YYDKDF (reference sequence). Trimming removed 1 base at V and 4 bases at J, with 8 bases between. There are 14 residues in the CDR3. The CDR3 is CATSRGSGNQPQHF. The DNA for the CDR3 is TGTGCCACCAGCAGAGGTAGTGGGAATCAGCCCCAGCATTTT.

Concerning this clonotype itself: This may be a read error: a much more frequent sequence differs by one nucleotide. The chain has TRBV20-1 and TRBJ2-7; no reliable D call. CDR3 length: 12 amino acids. Germline V gene sequence: CDR1 DFQATT, CDR2 SNEGSKA (reference sequence). Trimming removed 2 bases at V and 3 bases at J, with 8 bases between. CDR3 coding DNA: TGCAGTGCTAGACGGGCCAGCTACGAGCAGTACTTC. Its translation is CSARRASYEQYF.

This chain connects TRBV11-1 to TRBJ1-1; tentative D call: TRBD1 (6 bases). The germline V and J ends were trimmed by 2 bases and 2 bases, with 12 bases remaining between them. This CDR3 has 15 amino acids. CDR1 is SGHAT and CDR2 is FQDESV in the germline V gene (reference sequence). CDR3 nucleotide sequence: TGTGCCAGCAGCTTACGGACAGCAAGTAACACTGAAGCTTTCTTT. Translation gives CASSLRTASNTEAFF.

Of note for this clonotype: At one end, the junction sequence differs from germline, possibly due to a read error. V gene TRBV6-5 combines with J gene TRBJ1-1; TRBD1 matches 7 bases. This CDR3 has 14 amino acids. Per germline, CDR1 MNHEY and CDR2 SVGAGI. Written as DNA, the CDR3 is TGTGTCAGCAGTTGGGGACAGCTGGCCACTGAAGCTTTCTTT. Its protein product is CVSSWGQLATEAFF.

The genes are TRBV20-1 and TRBJ1-2, with D perhaps TRBD1 (6 bases). The CDR3 sequence is 16 residues long. V lost 0 bases and J 4 bases, leaving 18 bases between the germline ends. Looked up from germline, CDR1 is DFQATT and CDR2 is SNEGSKA (reference sequence). CDR3 in amino acids: CSARDRGGRQGYGYTF. For the CDR3, the DNA is TGCAGTGCTAGAGATCGGGGGGGGCGCCAGGGCTATGGCTACACCTTC.

This clonotype came up many times. This chain's CDR3 is CATRGPGNTIYF. For the CDR3, the DNA is TGTGCCACCAGGGGGCCTGGAAACACCATATATTTT. This chain links TRBV6-5 with TRBJ1-3; 8 positions match TRBD1. CDR3 length: 12 amino acids. CDR1 is MNHEY and CDR2 is SVGAGI in the germline V gene. J gave up 2 bases and V 10 bases, and 1 base lay outside the gene matches.

This clonotype has more than one count but fewer than ten. The chain couples TRBV9 to TRBJ2-6; no clear D gene. The CDR3 extends over 21 amino acids. Germline V gene sequence: CDR1 SGDLS, CDR2 YYNGEE. V shed 4 bases and J shed 0 bases, with 26 bases lying between them. This CDR3 reads CASSPSRGPVVASSGANVLTF. The CDR3 DNA reads as TGTGCCAGCAGCCCTTCCAGAGGACCGGTAGTTGCAAGCTCTGGGGCCAACGTCCTGACTTTC. The variable domain in full, with the rest retrieved from reference TRBV9 and TRBJ2-6, is DSGVTQTPKHLITATGQRVTLRCSPRSGDLSVYWYQQSLDQGLQFLIQYYNGEERAKGNILERFSAQQFPDLHSELNLSSLELGDSALYFCASSPSRGPVVASSGANVLTFGAGSRLTVL.